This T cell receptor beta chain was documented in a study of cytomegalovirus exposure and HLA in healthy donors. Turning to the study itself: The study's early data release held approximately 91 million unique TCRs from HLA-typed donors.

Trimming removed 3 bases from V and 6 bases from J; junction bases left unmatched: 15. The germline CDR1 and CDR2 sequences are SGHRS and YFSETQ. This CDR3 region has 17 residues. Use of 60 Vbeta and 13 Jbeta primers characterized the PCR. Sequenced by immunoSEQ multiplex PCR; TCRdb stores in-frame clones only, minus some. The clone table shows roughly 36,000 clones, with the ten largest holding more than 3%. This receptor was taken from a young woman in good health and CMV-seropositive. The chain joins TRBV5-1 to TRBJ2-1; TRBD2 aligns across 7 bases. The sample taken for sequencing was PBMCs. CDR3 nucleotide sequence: TGCGCCAGCAGCTCGGTAGGACTAGTTTCACCCCCCAATGAGCAGTTCTTC. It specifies CASSSVGLVSPPNEQFF.